Following are 2 T cell receptor beta chains from one sample sequenced in a study of molecular identifiers for immune sequencing clone quantification. Using its own MiXCR run on the PCR reads, TCRdb lists one record per CDR3 protein. Of under 600,000 distinct CDR3 sequences in the sample, 20% to 25% are singletons; the top ten hold under 0.85%. Source material: naive CD8+ T cells from blood, with Jurkat cell RNA spiked in. As to subset: FACS-sorted CD8+CD4-CCR7+CD45RA+ naive T cells. These receptors all stem from a human donor in good health. Some libraries in this study had Jurkat cell RNA spiked in.

This clonotype showed up many times. The V gene is TRBV7-6, the J gene TRBJ1-6; 7 nucleotides line up with TRBD1. J gave up 0 bases and V 3 bases, and 5 bases lay outside the gene matches. The CDR3 length is 17 residues. CDR1 and CDR2 (germline): SGHVS, FNYEAQ. The CDR3 nucleotides are TGTGCCAGCAGCTTCGGGACAGTCGGCTCCTATAATTCACCCCTCCACTTT. Encoded protein: CASSFGTVGSYNSPLHF.

The table lists this clonotype with a few counts. This CDR3 reads CASFIATGGTGELFF. The CDR3 DNA sequence: TGTGCCAGCTTTATTGCTACAGGGGGCACCGGGGAGCTGTTTTTT. The chain links TRBV19 to TRBJ2-2; 8 bases line up with TRBD1. This CDR3 has 15 amino acids. Germline CDR1 is LNHDA and CDR2 is SQIVND (reference sequence). J was trimmed by 4 bases and V by 9 bases; bases with no gene match: 10.